This T cell receptor beta chain was recorded in a study of blood T cell repertoires in COVID-19. Study at large: Sites across the United States, Italy and Spain contributed samples from acute and convalescent COVID-19. Sources were T cells, B-cell-depleted T cells, or PBMCs; the material itself was cDNA or gDNA.

Trimming took off 6 bases at V and 0 bases at J, with 8 bases between the two ends. This CDR3 contains 13 residues. Under the authors' procedure: Reference gene primer amplification gave nucleated cell count estimates. Sequencing used immunoSEQ multiplex PCR; TCRdb keeps in-frame clones, though not all of them. V and J calls and clone size are copied from that table; D and trimming were computed from the DNA. This sample carries about 83,000 clones, around 87% of them seen once, and the ten largest clones take approximately 8%. The rearrangement links TRBV12-3 or TRBV12-4 to TRBJ1-1; D is perhaps TRBD1 (6 bases). What was sequenced was peripheral blood. The receptor was derived from a man older than 75 with active or convalescent COVID-19. The CDR3 DNA follows: TGTGCCAGCAGCAGGGGCTTGAACACTGAAGCTTTCTTT. It specifies CASSRGLNTEAFF.